Sequencing of this TCR beta chain was carried out in a study of OX40 agonist ivuxolimab in advanced cancers. Overall study results and limits: At 0.1 to 3.0 mg/kg and by week 6, CD4+ and CD8+ T cells in the blood had expanded clonally. Near-lowest levels of clonal expansion characterized partial responders at 0.1-3.0 mg/kg. Expanded clones were, on average, more numerous among CD8+ T cells than CD4+.

The data were produced by immunoSEQ multiplex PCR, yet TCRdb's version contains in-frame clones alone and is incomplete. The profile shows some 95,000 clones, roughly 84% of them singletons. Enrollment shut out patients with autoimmune disease history or systemic immunosuppression. This clone appeared a few times. Its antigen is currently unknown. The CDR3 consists of 15 residues. V lost 4 bases and J lost 6; bases outside the gene matches: 8. The germline CDR1 and CDR2 sequences are PRHDT and FYEKMQ (reference sequence). The sequence was obtained from an adult with an advanced solid tumor such as melanoma, head and neck, liver or kidney cancer. This chain joins TRBV13 and TRBJ2-1, with TRBD1 identical over 8 bases. The source was CD4+ or CD8+ T cells sorted from blood, collected in a trial of the OX40 agonist ivuxolimab. CDR3 loop: CASSSGTGLPNEQFF. The CDR3 nucleotides read TGTGCCAGCAGCTCCGGGACAGGCCTTCCCAATGAGCAGTTCTTC.